The 27 T cell receptor beta chains below come from one sample, sequenced in a study of T-cell reconstitution after alpha-beta-depleted transplantation in children. Unique molecular identifiers were built into the TCRbeta library. TCRdb reprocessed the PCR reads via MiXCR and lists one record per CDR3 protein. The profile covers approximately 490,000 distinct CDR3 sequences, with roughly a tenth appearing a single time and roughly 2% taken by the ten largest. Specimen: PBMCs, collected before TCRalphabeta/CD19-depleted stem cell transplant. All receptors come from a child aged 2-15 years with inherited bone marrow failure, due to receive a stem cell transplant.

The V and J genes are TRBV20-1 and TRBJ2-2; 16 positions agree with TRBD2. Germline-derived CDR1 and CDR2 are DFQATT and SNEGSKA (reference sequence). V trimming: 6 bases; J trimming: 4 bases; junction bases outside the gene matches: 8. The CDR3 is 17 residues long. The CDR3 loop reads CSATGLAGGPGTGELFF. CDR3 nucleotide sequence: TGCAGTGCGACGGGACTAGCGGGAGGGCCCGGCACCGGGGAGCTGTTTTTT.

This chain joins TRBV29-1 and TRBJ2-1; TRBD2 matches 11 bases. Germline trimming cut 6 bases from V and 2 bases from J; bases unmatched to any gene: 3. Germline-derived CDR1 and CDR2 are SQVTM and ANQGSEA. The CDR3 runs to 14 residues. The CDR3 sequence is CSVKGLAAYNEQFF. In nucleotides, the CDR3 is TGCAGCGTGAAGGGACTAGCGGCCTACAATGAGCAGTTCTTC.

This clonotype was found a few times. The chain joins TRBV28 to TRBJ2-1; unclear D gene. V lost 5 bases and J lost 10, with 12 bases in between. The CDR3 contains 12 residues. In germline, CDR1 is MDHEN, CDR2 SYDVKM. The CDR3 loop is CASSDTTSEQFF. As DNA, the CDR3 is TGTGCCAGCAGTGATACCACGAGCGAGCAGTTCTTC. Filled out from reference TRBV28 and TRBJ2-1, the complete variable domain reads DVKVTQSSRYLVKRTGEKVFLECVQDMDHENMFWYRQDPGLGLRLIYFSYDVKMKEKGDIPEGYSVSREKKERFSLILESASTNQTSMYLCASSDTTSEQFFGPGTRLTVL.

This clonotype was counted ten times or more. The chain carries TRBV20-1 and TRBJ2-3; 8 nucleotides agree with TRBD1. Germline loops: CDR1 DFQATT, CDR2 SNEGSKA (reference sequence). The V gene end was trimmed by 1 base and the J gene end by 1 base; junction bases not matched to a gene: 7. This CDR3 is built from 16 residues. The CDR3 DNA follows: TGCAGTGCTAGAGGCCACAGGGGGTATGGCACAGATACGCAGTATTTT. This gives the protein CSARGHRGYGTDTQYF.

Concerning this clonotype: A read error may explain this, as a much larger clone is one base away. The chain has TRBV3-1 and TRBJ1-1; D is perhaps TRBD1 (5 bases). CDR1 LGHDT and CDR2 YNNKEL come from the germline V gene (reference sequence). The CDR3 extends over 14 amino acids. DNA for the CDR3: TGTACCAGCAGCCAGATCGATGGGACTACAAAAGCTTTCTTT. It codes for CTSSQIDGTTKAFF.

Ten or more counts support this clonotype. The chain employs TRBV7-2 and TRBJ1-1; 9 nucleotides line up with TRBD1. Germline V gene sequence: CDR1 SGHTA, CDR2 FQGNSA. The J segment lost 1 base and the V segment lost 2 bases, leaving 2 bases of the junction unmatched. The CDR3 has 15 residues. The CDR3 region is CASSLWTGENTEAFF. The CDR3 coding sequence is TGTGCCAGCAGCTTATGGACAGGGGAGAACACTGAAGCTTTCTTT.

This clonotype was seen at least ten times. The chain recombines TRBV5-1 with TRBJ2-1; 9 bases line up with TRBD2. The CDR3 has 16 amino acids. V was pared by 6 bases and J by 8 bases, with 15 bases of the junction left unmatched. The V gene's germline CDR1 is SGHRS and CDR2 YFSETQ. CDR3: CASNRLAGVGGDEQFF. In DNA, the CDR3 is TGCGCCAGCAACCGTTTAGCGGGGGTTGGCGGCGATGAGCAGTTCTTC.

Notes on this clonotype: A single base separates this from a much larger clone, so it may be a read error. The chain employs TRBV3-1 and TRBJ2-3; 16 nucleotides line up with TRBD2. Per germline, CDR1 LGHDT and CDR2 YNNKEL (reference sequence). The trim removed 8 bases at V and 4 bases at J, leaving 15 bases unmatched. The CDR3 spans 19 residues. The CDR3, as DNA: TGTGCCAGCTGCCCCGGCGGGGGACTAGCGGGAGGGCCACCAGATACGCAGTATTTT. It codes for CASCPGGGLAGGPPDTQYF.

The sample holds many counts of this clonotype. The chain combines TRBV6-1 with TRBJ2-7, with a weak D call TRBD2 (7 bases). CDR3 length equals 16 residues. Germline V gene lookup returns CDR1 MNHNS and CDR2 SASEGT. Trimming shortened V by 9 bases and J by 0 bases, and 21 bases separated the two germline ends. In DNA, the CDR3 is TGTGCCAGACGAGCAGGGGAGGGCCCCAGCTCCTACGAGCAGTACTTC. It is translated as CARRAGEGPSSYEQYF.

This clonotype was picked up many times. The rearrangement uses TRBV29-1 and TRBJ2-1, with 10 bases fitting TRBD1. This CDR3 is 15 amino acids long. Losses at the gene ends were 1 base for V and 8 bases for J; bases not matched to a gene: 8. Germline V gene data show CDR1 as SQVTM and CDR2 as ANQGSEA. The CDR3 reads CSVEVARTGGDEQFF. Here the CDR3 DNA reads TGCAGCGTTGAAGTGGCCCGGACAGGGGGGGATGAGCAGTTCTTC.

The table lists this clonotype with many counts. The chain recombines TRBV4-2 with TRBJ1-2; D not certain. V was cut by 5 bases and J by 3 bases, with 7 bases left in between. The CDR3 is 12 amino acids. Germline-derived CDR1 and CDR2 are LGHNA and YNFKEQ. The CDR3 DNA reads TGTGCCAGCAGCGTAGCCGACTATGGCTACACCTTC. It translates to CASSVADYGYTF.

The rearrangement links TRBV27 to TRBJ2-7; a weak D match, TRBD1 (8 bases). This CDR3 has 15 residues. Trimming removed 5 bases from V and 2 bases from J, with 16 bases in between. The V gene's germline CDR1 is MNHEY and CDR2 SMNVEV (reference sequence). The CDR3 nucleotides are TGTGCCAGCAGTGCCACAGGGGGGGGGCCCTACGAGCAGTACTTC. Its protein is CASSATGGGPYEQYF.

The count of this clonotype is one. With a much larger clone just one base away, this may be a read error. The J gene is TRBJ2-2, the V gene TRBV4-3; D possibly uses TRBD1 or TRBD2 (5 bases each). Germline assignment: CDR1 LGHNA and CDR2 YSLEER. The CDR3 sequence is 16 residues long. CDR3 bases: TGCCCCAGCAGCCAAGAACCGGGGCCCACGGCCGGGGAGCTGTTTTTT. Protein product: CPSSQEPGPTAGELFF.

There are a few counts of this clonotype. The DNA for the CDR3 is TGTGCCAGCAGCGATATAGGATTCTATGGCTACACCTTC. Translation: CASSDIGFYGYTF. The chain recombines TRBV28 with TRBJ1-2; D uncertain. With 6 bases removed from V and 4 bases from J, the gap between germline ends came to 12 bases. From germline, CDR1 is MDHEN and CDR2 SYDVKM. The CDR3 sequence is 13 residues long.

This clonotype occurred many times. The CDR3 coding sequence is TGTGCCAGCAGCGACCGGGACAGGGGGCACGGGAGCTCCTACAATGAGCAGTTCTTC. This sequence encodes CASSDRDRGHGSSYNEQFF. The chain links TRBV4-2 to TRBJ2-1; TRBD1 aligns across 12 bases. The V gene end was trimmed by 5 bases and the J gene end by 0 bases; junction bases not matched to a gene: 11. Looked up from germline, CDR1 is LGHNA and CDR2 is YNFKEQ. CDR3 length equals 19 residues.

CDR3 nucleotide sequence: TGTGCCAGCAGCTCTCCGGACAGGTGCGGTAGGAACACCATATATTTT. This codes for CASSSPDRCGRNTIYF. V usage is TRBV27 and J usage is TRBJ1-3; TRBD1 agrees at 7 bases. Trimming cost V 6 bases and J 7 bases; bases outside gene matches: 15. The germline V gene has CDR1 MNHEY and CDR2 SMNVEV (reference sequence). There are 16 residues in the CDR3.

The sample holds many counts of this clonotype. V is TRBV28 and J is TRBJ1-2, with 8 bases aligning to TRBD1. The germline gives CDR1 MDHEN, CDR2 SYDVKM. The CDR3 is made up of 14 amino acids. Trimming took 3 bases from V and 4 from J; bases not matched to a gene: 4. The chain's CDR3 is CASSLGDRGYGYTF. Here the CDR3 DNA reads TGTGCCAGCAGTTTGGGCGACAGGGGCTATGGCTACACCTTC.

The table lists this clonotype with a few counts. Relative to the germline gene, one junction end is altered; a read error may explain this. This chain uses TRBV5-1 with TRBJ2-3, with D uncertain. Germline CDR1 SGHRS, CDR2 YFSETQ. The CDR3 covers 12 residues. The CDR3 DNA sequence: TGCGCCAGCAGGTTGGGCACAGATACGCAGTATTTT. Translated, it gives CASRLGTDTQYF.

In the case of this clonotype: A much larger clone is a single base away; this may be a read error. The chain has TRBV7-2 and TRBJ2-1, with D hard to call. The CDR3 runs 16 residues. The germline gives CDR1 SGHTA, CDR2 FQGNSA. CDR3 in DNA: TGTGCCAGCAGCTCCTCCCTTTCGCCGGGCCCCAATGAGCAGATCTTC. Its translation: CASSSSLSPGPNEQIF.

This clonotype has a count of ten or more. The V and J genes are TRBV27 and TRBJ2-2, with D perhaps TRBD2 (6 bases). CDR3 length: 14 residues. CDR1 is MNHEY and CDR2 is SMNVEV in the germline V gene (reference sequence). Between the trimmed V and J ends, which lost 6 bases and 6 bases, there was a span of 14 bases. The CDR3, as DNA: TGTGCCAGCAGGCGCGCGGGAACCCCCGGGGAGCTGTTTTTT. Protein: CASRRAGTPGELFF.

In its sample, this clonotype was seen many times. The chain combines TRBV29-1 with TRBJ2-3; D call uncertain. CDR3 size: 14 residues. V lost 4 bases and J 1 base, leaving 12 bases between the germline ends. Looked up from germline, CDR1 is SQVTM and CDR2 is ANQGSEA. In nucleotides, the CDR3 is TGCAGCGTTGTATATAGGGTCGGCACAGATACGCAGTATTTT. It is translated as CSVVYRVGTDTQYF.

About this clonotype itself: This may come from a read error, since a much larger clone is one base off. This sequence joins TRBV4-1 and TRBJ1-5; D call uncertain. The CDR3 extends over 17 amino acids. V lost 1 base, J lost 3 bases, and 16 bases lay in between. CDR1 is MGHRA and CDR2 is YSYEKL in the germline V gene. The CDR3: CASSQVRARYTNQPQHF. CDR3 nucleotides: TGCGCCAGCAGCCAAGTACGGGCAAGATATACCAATCAGCCCCAGCATTTT.

As regards this clonotype: A read error is possible here, since a much larger clone lies one base away. The chain carries TRBV4-3 and TRBJ1-4, with D unresolved. Germline V gene data show CDR1 as LGHNA and CDR2 as YSLEER. Trimming removed 5 bases at V and 8 bases at J, with 12 bases between. CDR3 length: 13 amino acids. In nucleotides, the CDR3 is TGCGCCAGCAGCTTGGCCGGTAGGGAAAAACTGTTTTTT. This codes for CASSLAGREKLFF.

This clonotype was counted at least ten times. CDR3 nucleotides: TGTGCCAGCAGCGACAATTCGGCGGATAGCACAGATACGCAGTATTTT. Translation gives CASSDNSADSTDTQYF. The chain uses TRBV6-1 and TRBJ2-3, with D uncertain. The ends were cut back, 6 bases at V and 0 bases at J, with 16 bases in the middle. The CDR3 covers 16 residues. Germline lookup yields CDR1 MNHNS and CDR2 SASEGT.

This clonotype was found a few times. This chain uses TRBV6-1 with TRBJ2-7, with no clear D. Germline V lookup: CDR1 MNHNS, CDR2 SASEGT. The ends were cut back, 1 base at V and 8 bases at J, with 9 bases in the middle. This CDR3 comprises 12 residues. CDR3 bases: TGTGCCAGCAGTGAAGATTCTGCGCAGCAGTACTTC. This gives the protein CASSEDSAQQYF.

The table lists this clonotype with a few counts. The rearrangement uses TRBV5-6 and TRBJ2-1; D is ambiguous. V lost 0 bases and J 0 bases, leaving 10 bases between the germline ends. From germline, CDR1 is SGHDT and CDR2 YYEEEE. The CDR3 consists of 16 residues. DNA for the CDR3: TGTGCCAGCAGCTTGGACGGACCATTCTCCTACAATGAGCAGTTCTTC. This codes for CASSLDGPFSYNEQFF.

This clonotype was observed at least ten times. The chain carries TRBV29-1 and TRBJ2-7, with 11 nucleotides matching TRBD1. This CDR3 contains 12 residues. The germline V gene has CDR1 SQVTM and CDR2 ANQGSEA. With 7 bases clipped from V and 5 bases from J, the junction kept 4 bases outside the gene matches. The CDR3 loop is CSAGTGGNEQYF. As DNA, the CDR3 is TGCAGCGCTGGGACAGGGGGTAACGAGCAGTACTTC.